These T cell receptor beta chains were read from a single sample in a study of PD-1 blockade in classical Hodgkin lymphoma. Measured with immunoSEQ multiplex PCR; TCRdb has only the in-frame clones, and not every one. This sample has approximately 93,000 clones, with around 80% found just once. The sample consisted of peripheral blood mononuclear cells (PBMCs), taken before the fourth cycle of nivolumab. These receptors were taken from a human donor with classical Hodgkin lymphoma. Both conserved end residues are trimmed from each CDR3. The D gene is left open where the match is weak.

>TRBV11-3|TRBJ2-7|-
ASSPGSGVGEQY
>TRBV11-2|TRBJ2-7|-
ASSLIRGSSSYEQY
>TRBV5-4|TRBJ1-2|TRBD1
ASRGPRGGQGDGYT
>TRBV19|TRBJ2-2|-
ASSKARDTEGELF
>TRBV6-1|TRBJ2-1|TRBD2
ASSEAGGDNEQF
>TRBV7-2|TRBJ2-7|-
ASSLGSQRAKQY
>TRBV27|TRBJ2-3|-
ASSLAGTEDTQY
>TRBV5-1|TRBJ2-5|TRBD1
ASSLVGTGIRGETQY
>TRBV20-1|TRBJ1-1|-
SARHRVAF
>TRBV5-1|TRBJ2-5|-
ASSWNVGAETQY
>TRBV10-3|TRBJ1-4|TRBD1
AISDQTGAREKLF
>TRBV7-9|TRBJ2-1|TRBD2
ASSVRLAGDYNEQF
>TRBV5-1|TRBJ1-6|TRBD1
ASSLRTGGAYSPLH
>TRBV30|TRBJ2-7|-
AWRGLSSYEQY
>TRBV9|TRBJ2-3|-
ASSVETSTDTQY
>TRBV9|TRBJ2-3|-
ASSVEGGDTQY
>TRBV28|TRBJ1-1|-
ASSGEAEAF
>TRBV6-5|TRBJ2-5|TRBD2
ASSYRGGSGEETQY
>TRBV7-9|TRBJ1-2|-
ASSLGTMDYGYT
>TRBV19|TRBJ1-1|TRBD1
ASSTLQGAGTEAF
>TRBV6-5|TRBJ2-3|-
ASSGDFGADTQY
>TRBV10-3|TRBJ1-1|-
AISQGLNTEAF
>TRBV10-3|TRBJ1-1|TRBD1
AIRLTGVGTEAF
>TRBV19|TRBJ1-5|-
ASRQSHNQPQH
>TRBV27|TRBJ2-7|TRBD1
ASSTQGAPEGEQY
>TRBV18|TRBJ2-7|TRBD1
ASSPPGQGPPYEQY
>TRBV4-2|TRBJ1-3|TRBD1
ASSHGQGDSGNTIY
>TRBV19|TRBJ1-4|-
ASSIDWGNEKLF
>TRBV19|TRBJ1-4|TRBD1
ASRRGLFRTSNEKLF
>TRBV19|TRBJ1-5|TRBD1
ASSIDRGYGNQPQH
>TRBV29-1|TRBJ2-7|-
SVVPHRDRMDEQY
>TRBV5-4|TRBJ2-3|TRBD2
ASSLASGGKDTQY
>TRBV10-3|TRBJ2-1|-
AISEFESGEQF
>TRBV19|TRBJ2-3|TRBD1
ASSRDRGLDTQY
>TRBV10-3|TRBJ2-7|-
AISESARQAYEQY
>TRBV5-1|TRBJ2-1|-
ASSLVLAGSYNEQF
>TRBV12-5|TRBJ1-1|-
ASGLIVSSEGTEAF
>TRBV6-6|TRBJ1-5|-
ATYYTGNQPQH
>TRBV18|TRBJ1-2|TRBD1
ASSPGQANYGYT
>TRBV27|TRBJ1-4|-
ASSSIVYGVPNEKLF
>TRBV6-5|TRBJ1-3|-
ASAEEGVSGNTIY
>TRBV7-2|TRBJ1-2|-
ASSPSVWGWDYGYT
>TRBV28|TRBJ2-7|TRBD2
AVPGLAGTYEQY
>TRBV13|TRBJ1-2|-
ASSQTRGTALYGYT
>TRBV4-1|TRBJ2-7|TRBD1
ASSQVGQRLTYEQY
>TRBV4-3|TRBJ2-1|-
ASSQESTFRSDEQF
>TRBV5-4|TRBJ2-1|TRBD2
ASSPPPTGGPHTYNEQF
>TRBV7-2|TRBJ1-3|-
ASSETGFSGNTIY
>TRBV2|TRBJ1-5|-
ASSESDRDQPQH
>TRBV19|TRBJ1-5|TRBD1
ASSIDRGRTGSNQPQH
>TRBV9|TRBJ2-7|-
ASSVATGGEQY
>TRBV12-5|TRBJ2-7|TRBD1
ASGHLGQGKPYEQY
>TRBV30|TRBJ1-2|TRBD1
AWRTGILYGYT